The following is a TCR beta chain sequence with its context. The clone's antigen remains unknown. Qualities for individual bases were not recorded, and no much larger clone is one base off. Libraries were built with 5' RACE. Sequencing was carried out with an Illumina Genome Analyzer IIx. RNA-based TCR cDNA libraries were prepared by a previously described protocol with several modifications. To prevent cross-contamination, sample-specific barcodes were added to both ends of each TCR cDNA library during cDNA synthesis and amplification. Under the source paper's analysis protocol: Each library contained 2.2 to 3.6 million CDR3-containing reads, and somewhere between about 95,000 and nearly 550,000 clonotypes were identified for each individual. After reads with improper barcode index combinations were thrown out, a cloneset for each library was built using the MiTCR software. While assembling CDR3 clonotypes, MiTCR filtered or rescued low-quality reads and corrected PCR and sequencing errors. Artificial out-of-frame clonotypes were removed by being mapped to in-frame sequences, with one indel in the CDR3 allowed. V and J gene usage similarity between donors was measured as Jensen-Shannon divergence divided by mean entropy. TCRdb redid the processing of the public reads, applying fastp at Q25 and MiXCR, and retained in-frame beta chains. Every distinct CDR3 protein forms one entry, paired with its most common genes and DNA. TCRdb's processing, not the authors', yielded these V and J calls. For this sample the table gives 300,000 to 400,000 distinct CDR3 sequences, of which over 25% were detected only once. The ten top clones hold 6.1% of the sample.

This sample was taken from a study of identical twins' blood T cells (dated by TCRdb to 2013 to 2014). Regarding the study in general: The approximately twelve libraries, six for the alpha chain and six for the beta chain, together yielded roughly 49 million Illumina reads. TCR alpha and beta chain repertoires of three pairs of monozygous twins were compared using next-generation sequencing to assess genetic influence on repertoire formation.

Six healthy women forming three monozygous twin pairs were used as donors. All three twin pairs had been raised together and were thought likely to have encountered the same vaccines and infectious agents. RNA was isolated from peripheral blood mononuclear cells and used to prepare TCR cDNA libraries. The CDR3 sequence holds 15 residues, the cysteine and phenylalanine included. The read is trimmed to its CDR3 DNA, 45 bases read in frame from base 1. CDR1 DFQATT and CDR2 SNEGSKA are derived from the germline V gene (reference sequence). Trimming leaves V shorter by 6 bases and J shorter by 2 bases, with the junction holding 9 bases beyond the gene matches. Results and caveats for the whole study, not just this receptor: V gene usage was reported to be markedly more similar within twin pairs than between unrelated donors, even among non-selected out-of-frame TCRbeta clonotypes. Among the most abundant TCRbeta clonotypes, each donor shared more CDR3 sequences with her twin than with unrelated donors. The proposed role of the TCRalpha J segment in MHC recognition during thymic selection was stated to require validation by independent studies. Because the twins were raised together, environmental influences could not be ruled out as an explanation for the similarity between twins. The number of shared CDR3 clonotypes between two donors was mainly determined by the product of their cloneset sizes, and twins did not clearly deviate from this trend.

The rearranged chain carries TRBV20-1 and TRBJ1-5; 8 bases in the middle match TRBD1. The sample consisted of PBMCs. This TCR derives from a woman between 18 and 50 years old in good health. Read as DNA, the sequence is TGCAGTGCGTTGTTGACAGGGGCTCGCAATCAGCCCCAGCATTTT. The encoded protein is CSALLTGARNQPQHF.